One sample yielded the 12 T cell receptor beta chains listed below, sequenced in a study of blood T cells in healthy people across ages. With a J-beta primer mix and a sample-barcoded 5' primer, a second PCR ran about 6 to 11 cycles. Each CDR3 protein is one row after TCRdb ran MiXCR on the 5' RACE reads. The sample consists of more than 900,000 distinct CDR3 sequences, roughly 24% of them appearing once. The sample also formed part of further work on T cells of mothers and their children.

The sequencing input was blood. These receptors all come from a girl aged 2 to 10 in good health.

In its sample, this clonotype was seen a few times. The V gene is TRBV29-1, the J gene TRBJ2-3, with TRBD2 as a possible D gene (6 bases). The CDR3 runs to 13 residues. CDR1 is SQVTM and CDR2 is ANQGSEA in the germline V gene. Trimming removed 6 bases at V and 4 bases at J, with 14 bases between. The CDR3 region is CSVGLVGADTQYF. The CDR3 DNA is TGCAGCGTGGGACTTGTTGGGGCAGATACGCAGTATTTT.

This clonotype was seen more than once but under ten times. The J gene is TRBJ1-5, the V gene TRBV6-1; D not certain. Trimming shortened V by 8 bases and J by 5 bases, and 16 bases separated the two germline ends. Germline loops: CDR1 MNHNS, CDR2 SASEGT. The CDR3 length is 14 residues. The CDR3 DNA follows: TGTGCCAGCCGCCCAGTAGGGTCACATCAGCCCCAGCATTTT. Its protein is CASRPVGSHQPQHF.

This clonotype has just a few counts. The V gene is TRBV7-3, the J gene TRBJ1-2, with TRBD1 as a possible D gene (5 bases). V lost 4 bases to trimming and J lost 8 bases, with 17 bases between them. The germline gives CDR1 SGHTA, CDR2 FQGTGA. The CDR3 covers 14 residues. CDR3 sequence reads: CASSSRSDSQGYTF. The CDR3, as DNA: TGTGCCAGCAGCTCGAGATCTGACAGTCAGGGCTACACCTTC.

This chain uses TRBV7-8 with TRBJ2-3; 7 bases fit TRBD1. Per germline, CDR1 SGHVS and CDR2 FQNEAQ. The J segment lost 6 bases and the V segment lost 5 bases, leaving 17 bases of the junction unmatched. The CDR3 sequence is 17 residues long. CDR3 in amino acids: CASSPDFGEKQGDTQYF. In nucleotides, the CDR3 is TGTGCCAGCAGCCCTGATTTCGGCGAGAAACAGGGGGATACGCAGTATTTT. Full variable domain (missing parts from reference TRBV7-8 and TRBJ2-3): GAGVSQSPRYKVAKRGQDVALRCDPISGHVSLFWYQQALGQGPEFLTYFQNEAQLDKSGLPSDRFFAERPEGSVSTLKIQRTQQEDSAVYLCASSPDFGEKQGDTQYFGPGTRLTVL.

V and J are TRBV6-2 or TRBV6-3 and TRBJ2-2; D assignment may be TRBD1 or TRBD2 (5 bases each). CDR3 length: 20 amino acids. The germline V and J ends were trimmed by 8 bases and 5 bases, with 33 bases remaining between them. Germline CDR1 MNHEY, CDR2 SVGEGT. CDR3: CASDGSGPAGKDPGTGELFF. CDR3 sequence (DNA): TGTGCCAGCGACGGGTCCGGGCCGGCAGGGAAGGATCCGGGGACCGGGGAGCTGTTTTTT.

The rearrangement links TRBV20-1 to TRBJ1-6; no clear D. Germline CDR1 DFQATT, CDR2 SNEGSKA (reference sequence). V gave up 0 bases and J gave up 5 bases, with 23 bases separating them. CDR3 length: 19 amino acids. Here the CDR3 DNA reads TGCAGTGCTAGAGACGAAACCTTAGAAGATATATTGAATAATTCACCCCTCCACTTT. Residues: CSARDETLEDILNNSPLHF.

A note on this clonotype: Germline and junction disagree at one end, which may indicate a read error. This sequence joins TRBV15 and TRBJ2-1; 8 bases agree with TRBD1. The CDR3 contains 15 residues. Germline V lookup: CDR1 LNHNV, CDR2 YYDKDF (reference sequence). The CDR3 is CATSREGQAYNEQFF. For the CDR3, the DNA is TGTGCCACCAGCCGAGAGGGACAGGCCTACAATGAGCAGTTCTTC.

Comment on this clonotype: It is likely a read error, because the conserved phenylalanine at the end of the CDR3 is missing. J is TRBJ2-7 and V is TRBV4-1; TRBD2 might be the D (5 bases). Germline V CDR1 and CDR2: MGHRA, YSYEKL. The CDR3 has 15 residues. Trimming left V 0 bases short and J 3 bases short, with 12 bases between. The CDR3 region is CASSQEEAVSYEQYS. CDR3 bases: TGCGCCAGCAGCCAAGAGGAAGCGGTTAGCTACGAGCAGTACTCC.

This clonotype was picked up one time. CDR3 in DNA: TGCAGTGTTTTCGACGGGAACTCCTACGAGCAGTACTTC. Amino acid sequence: CSVFDGNSYEQYF. This chain links TRBV20-1 with TRBJ2-7, with a tentative D call TRBD2 (5 bases). The CDR3 totals 13 residues. V lost 7 bases and J lost 0, with 13 bases in between. The germline CDR1 and CDR2 sequences are DFQATT and SNEGSKA (reference sequence).

The CDR3 nucleotides read TGTGCCAGCAGCTCGACTAGCGGGGGGGGAAACAATGAGCAGTTCTTC. It specifies CASSSTSGGGNNEQFF. The chain is built from TRBV7-3 and TRBJ2-1, with 14 bases aligning to TRBD2. CDR3 length: 16 amino acids. The J segment lost 5 bases and the V segment lost 4 bases, leaving 4 bases of the junction unmatched. CDR1 is SGHTA and CDR2 is FQGTGA in the germline V gene.

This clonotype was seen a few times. This chain's CDR3 is CASRNEQGADNEQFF. CDR3 DNA sequence: TGTGCCAGCAGAAATGAACAGGGGGCCGACAATGAGCAGTTCTTC. The chain carries TRBV12-3 or TRBV12-4 and TRBJ2-1, with 9 bases identical to TRBD1. The J segment lost 5 bases and the V segment lost 6 bases, leaving 8 bases of the junction unmatched. This CDR3 has 15 amino acids.

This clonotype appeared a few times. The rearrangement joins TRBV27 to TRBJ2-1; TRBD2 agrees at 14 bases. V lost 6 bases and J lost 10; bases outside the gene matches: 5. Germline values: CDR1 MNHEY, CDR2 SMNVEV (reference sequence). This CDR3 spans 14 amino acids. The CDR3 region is CASRETSGRGEQFF. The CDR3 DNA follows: TGTGCCAGCAGAGAGACTAGCGGGAGGGGGGAGCAGTTCTTC.